The text below deals with one TCR beta chain. Its antigen remains undetermined. Base quality data are lacking; no much larger clone is found one base away. Explained via the paper, the time point label denotes: cycle 2 day 1 (C2D1) of nivolumab. Every trial patient had relapsed following autologous stem cell transplantation, and prior brentuximab vedotin exposure was what differed among cohorts A, B and C. The trial cohort was composed of about 60 patients with relapsed/refractory classical Hodgkin lymphoma, for whom complete response, partial response or progressive disease was recorded as best overall response. Trial patients were treated with single-agent nivolumab in the multi-cohort phase II CheckMate 205 trial. An independent review committee assessed best overall response by applying the 2007 International Working Group response criteria. Trial PBMCs were collected immediately before nivolumab initiation (C1D1) and during therapy at cycle 2 day 1 and cycle 4 day 1. Peripheral blood was collected in 8 mL Vacutainer Cell Preparation Tubes, from which PBMCs were isolated by centrifugation and then cryopreserved.

Via the germline V gene, CDR1 is SGHVS and CDR2 FNYEAQ. Taken from cysteine to phenylalanine, the CDR3 has 15 residues. Here the CDR3 DNA is all that survives: 45 bases in frame from base 1. A distance of 19 bases separates the germline ends of V and J, which lose 5 bases and 8 bases respectively. The source of the sample is a study of PD-1 blockade in classical Hodgkin lymphoma (dated by TCRdb to 2020 to 2021). Regarding the study in general: Nivolumab dosing was 3 mg/kg intravenously every 2 weeks, continuing until either disease progression or unacceptable toxicity. The study used TCR beta sequencing and CyTOF to define a peripheral blood immune signature of response to PD-1 blockade in classical Hodgkin lymphoma.

Genomic DNA was extracted with the Qiagen DNeasy kit from unsorted PBMCs and from negatively selected CD4+ and CD8+ fractions. TCR beta CDR3 regions were amplified by immunoSEQ multiplex PCR using primers annealing to V and J segments. Amplification bias was minimized using a synthetic immune receptor repertoire, and residual bias was removed computationally after sequencing. The authors processed their data as follows. Repertoire diversity was quantified as the Shannon entropy index using custom Python scripts. The unsorted, CD4+ and CD8+ repertoires were each analyzed separately, with the exception of combined analyses, where CD4+ and CD8+ sequences were merged in silico. Clonal expansion was defined as at least a 2-fold frequency increase after treatment relative to C1D1, with a pseudocount of 0.5 for undetected baseline clones. Singleton clones were defined as clones with 0 or 1 copy at C1D1, and non-singleton clones were defined as clones with 2 or more copies. Clones expanded in unsorted samples were annotated as CD4+, CD8+ or unknown by matching protein sequences in sorted samples from the same patient. Wilcoxon tests were applied to paired samples to test diversity changes from C1D1 to C4D1. TCRdb retrieved this table from immuneACCESS and kept in-frame rearrangements only. Not all clones are present; in checked studies, unresolved V genes account for under half, and no reason is known for the remainder. The V and J calls and clone size were taken over from that table, and D and trimming were inferred from the DNA. For this sample the table gives more than 30,000 clones, of which about 86% were detected only once. Around 7.7% of the sample comes from the top ten.

General findings and caveats noted by the study authors: Trial patients with a complete response had baseline diversity similar to that of newly diagnosed patients, while partial responders and progressors had significantly lower diversity. Lower diversity was seen in patients whose nivolumab began less than 1 year after ASCT, and these patients were left out of later analyses so that immune reconstitution would not confound the results. Newly diagnosed patients were reported to have lower baseline TCR diversity than healthy donors, and relapsed/refractory patients were reported to have lower baseline TCR diversity still. The study was restricted to a single clinical trial cohort, and the causes of repertoire differences, possibly disease activity or prior therapy, were left undefined. CD4+ but not CD8+ TCR diversity rose significantly by C4D1 (p=0.0027 vs p=0.16), most apparent in complete responders (p=0.02).

The sample was peripheral blood mononuclear cells (PBMCs), taken before the second cycle of nivolumab. The receptor chain draws on TRBV7-6 and TRBJ2-1, with the D gene uncertain. The clonotype originates from a human donor with classical Hodgkin lymphoma. The CDR3 reads CASSRGSALEDEQFF. The nucleotide sequence reads TGTGCCAGCAGCCGAGGCAGCGCCCTAGAGGATGAGCAGTTCTTC.